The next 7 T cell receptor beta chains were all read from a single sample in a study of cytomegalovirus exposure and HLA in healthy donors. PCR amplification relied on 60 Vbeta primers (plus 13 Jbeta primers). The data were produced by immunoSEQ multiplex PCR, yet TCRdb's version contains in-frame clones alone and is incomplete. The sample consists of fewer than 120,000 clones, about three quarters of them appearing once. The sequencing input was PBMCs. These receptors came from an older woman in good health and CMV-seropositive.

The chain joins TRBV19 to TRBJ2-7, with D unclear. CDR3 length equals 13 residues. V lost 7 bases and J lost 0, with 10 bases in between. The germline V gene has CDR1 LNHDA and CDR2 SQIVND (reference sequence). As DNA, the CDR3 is TGTGCCAGTATCAACAGTAGCTCCTACGAGCAGTACTTC. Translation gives CASINSSSYEQYF.

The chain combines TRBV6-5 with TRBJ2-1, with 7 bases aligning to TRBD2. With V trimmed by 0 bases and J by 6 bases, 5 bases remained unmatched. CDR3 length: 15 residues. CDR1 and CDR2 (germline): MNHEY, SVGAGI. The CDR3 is CASSYSSGGGNEQFF. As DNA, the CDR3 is TGTGCCAGCAGTTACTCCTCGGGGGGAGGCAATGAGCAGTTCTTC.

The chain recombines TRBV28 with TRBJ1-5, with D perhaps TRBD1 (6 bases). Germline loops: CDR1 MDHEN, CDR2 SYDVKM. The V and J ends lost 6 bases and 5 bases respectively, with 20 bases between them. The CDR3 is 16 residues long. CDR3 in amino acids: CASRQDRMPNDQPQHF. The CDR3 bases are TGTGCCAGCAGGCAGGACAGAATGCCAAACGATCAGCCCCAGCATTTT.

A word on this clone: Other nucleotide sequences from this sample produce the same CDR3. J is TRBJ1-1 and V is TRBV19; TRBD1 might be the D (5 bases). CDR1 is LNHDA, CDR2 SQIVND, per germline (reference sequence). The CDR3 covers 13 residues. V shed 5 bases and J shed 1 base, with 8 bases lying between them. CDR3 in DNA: TGTGCCAGTAGTCAGGGCGCGAACACTGAAGCTTTCTTT. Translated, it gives CASSQGANTEAFF.

The CDR3 sequence: CASSRNLGTVYGYTF. Here the CDR3 DNA reads TGTGCCAGCAGCCGAAACCTCGGGACAGTCTATGGCTACACCTTC. J is TRBJ1-2 and V is TRBV27, with 7 bases aligning to TRBD1. The length of the CDR3 is 15 residues. Germline CDR1 reads MNHEY; CDR2 reads SMNVEV (reference sequence). Unmatched junction bases numbered 11, after V lost 6 bases and J lost 4 bases.

The CDR3 DNA is TGTGCCAGCAGTGCGACGGGAAGGGGGCACTATGGCTACACCTTC. It translates to CASSATGRGHYGYTF. The rearrangement uses TRBV2 and TRBJ1-2, with 7 bases lining up with TRBD1. V shed 4 bases, J shed 3 bases, and the junction held 8 bases outside the gene matches. Germline V gives CDR1 SNHLY, CDR2 FYNNEI. This CDR3 contains 15 residues.

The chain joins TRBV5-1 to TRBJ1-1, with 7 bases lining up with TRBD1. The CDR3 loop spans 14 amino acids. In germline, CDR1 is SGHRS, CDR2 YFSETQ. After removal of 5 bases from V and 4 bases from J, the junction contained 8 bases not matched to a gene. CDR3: CASRGQEASTEAFF. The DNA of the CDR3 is TGCGCCAGCAGAGGACAGGAGGCCTCCACTGAAGCTTTCTTT.